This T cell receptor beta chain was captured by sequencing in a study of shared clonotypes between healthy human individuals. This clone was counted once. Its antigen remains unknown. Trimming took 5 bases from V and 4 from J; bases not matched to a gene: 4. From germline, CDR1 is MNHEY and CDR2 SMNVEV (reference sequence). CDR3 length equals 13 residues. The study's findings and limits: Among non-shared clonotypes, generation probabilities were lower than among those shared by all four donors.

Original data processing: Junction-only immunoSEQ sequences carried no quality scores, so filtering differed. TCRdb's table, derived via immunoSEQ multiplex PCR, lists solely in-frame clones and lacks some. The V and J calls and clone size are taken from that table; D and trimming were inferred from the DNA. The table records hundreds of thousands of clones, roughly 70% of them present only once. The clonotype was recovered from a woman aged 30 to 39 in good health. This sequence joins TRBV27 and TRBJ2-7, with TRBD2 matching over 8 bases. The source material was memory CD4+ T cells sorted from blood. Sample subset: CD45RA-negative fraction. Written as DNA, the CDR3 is TGTGCCAGCAGTGGCGGGAGGAAGTACGAGCAGTACTTC. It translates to CASSGGRKYEQYF.